This is a list of T cell receptor beta chains from one sample in a study of OX40 agonist ivuxolimab in advanced cancers. The method was immunoSEQ multiplex PCR; TCRdb's version includes in-frame clones alone and lacks a portion of them. The sample contains about 83,000 clones, around nine tenths of which appear only once. The material sequenced was CD4+ or CD8+ T cells sorted from blood, taken in a trial of the OX40 agonist ivuxolimab. The receptors come from an adult with an advanced solid tumor such as melanoma, head and neck, liver or kidney cancer. CDR3s include the opening cysteine and the closing phenylalanine or tryptophan. The order of the fields is J gene, clone size, V gene, CDR3 protein. The size field is filled for only some rows; it gives once, few, many or a size class.

J: TRBJ2-6; size: NA; V: TRBV7-3; CDR3: CASSSGLPSGANVLTF
J: TRBJ2-6; size: NA; V: TRBV30; CDR3: CAWSRQGSGANVLTF
J: TRBJ1-2; size: NA; V: TRBV2; CDR3: CASRGDGLNYGYTF
J: TRBJ1-4; size: NA; V: TRBV11-2; CDR3: CASSLRMSRQGAGEKLFF
J: TRBJ1-5; size: NA; V: TRBV19; CDR3: CASSKGSRGYNQPQHF
J: TRBJ1-6; size: NA; V: TRBV7-2; CDR3: CASSLQGNNSPLHF
J: TRBJ1-4; size: once; V: TRBV4-3; CDR3: CASSQDWGTNEKLFF
J: TRBJ1-5; size: NA; V: TRBV2; CDR3: CASSVGTEIQPQHF
J: TRBJ2-2; size: once; V: TRBV7-3; CDR3: CASSSRSRGQGGELFF
J: TRBJ2-1; size: NA; V: TRBV9; CDR3: CASSVGPLSDEQFF
J: TRBJ2-3; size: once; V: TRBV4-1; CDR3: CASSQVERGSTDTQYF
J: TRBJ1-3; size: NA; V: TRBV5-1; CDR3: CASSFGHFSGNTIYF
J: TRBJ2-3; size: NA; V: TRBV7-3; CDR3: CASSSTSGRTDTQYF
J: TRBJ1-2; size: NA; V: TRBV5-1; CDR3: CASSYGDSYGYTF
J: TRBJ2-7; size: NA; V: TRBV18; CDR3: CASSPREEGAQEQYF
J: TRBJ2-1; size: NA; V: TRBV7-3; CDR3: CASSLSAGSYNEQFF
J: TRBJ2-2; size: NA; V: TRBV7-2; CDR3: CASSLLGELFF
J: TRBJ1-2; size: NA; V: TRBV6-5; CDR3: CASSFDNYGYTF
J: TRBJ2-3; size: few; V: TRBV5-4; CDR3: CASSLRVTDTQYF
J: TRBJ2-5; size: NA; V: TRBV27; CDR3: CASSLTGQAPQETQYF
J: TRBJ2-1; size: NA; V: TRBV7-9; CDR3: CASSLELLAGVVEQFF
J: TRBJ1-2; size: NA; V: TRBV9; CDR3: CASSVDRDYGYTF
J: TRBJ2-3; size: NA; V: TRBV9; CDR3: CASSPSTGGQDTQYF
J: TRBJ1-2; size: NA; V: TRBV20-1; CDR3: CSRLKGYTF
J: TRBJ2-2; size: NA; V: TRBV4-3; CDR3: CASSQVLESILGAGELFF
J: TRBJ1-5; size: NA; V: TRBV15; CDR3: CATSRDVEFEPQHF
J: TRBJ2-3; size: NA; V: TRBV10-2; CDR3: CASSEQSRGPDTQYF
J: TRBJ1-1; size: NA; V: TRBV25-1; CDR3: CASSEPGTGKTEAFF
J: TRBJ2-3; size: NA; V: TRBV5-6; CDR3: CASSLEGLAGTQYF
J: TRBJ2-3; size: NA; V: TRBV9; CDR3: CASSVLGQGSDTQYF
J: TRBJ1-3; size: NA; V: TRBV7-2; CDR3: CASSSRTGSGNTIYF
J: TRBJ1-2; size: NA; V: TRBV5-1; CDR3: CASSLDGFYGYTF
J: TRBJ1-5; size: NA; V: TRBV15; CDR3: CATSLRGNQPQHF
J: TRBJ1-6; size: NA; V: TRBV6-6; CDR3: CASSYSGYNSPLHF
J: TRBJ2-7; size: NA; V: TRBV19; CDR3: CASSIRGTEAPYEQYF
J: TRBJ1-2; size: NA; V: TRBV9; CDR3: CASSPREGYGYTF
J: TRBJ1-1; size: NA; V: TRBV4-1; CDR3: CASSQGRGAAFF
J: TRBJ2-7; size: NA; V: TRBV25-1; CDR3: CASSFPGGAYEQYF
J: TRBJ1-1; size: NA; V: TRBV5-8; CDR3: CASSLAREARNTEAFF
J: TRBJ2-7; size: NA; V: TRBV2; CDR3: CASSEQGRAPYEQYF
J: TRBJ1-1; size: NA; V: TRBV6-1; CDR3: CASRWGGVLDTEAFF
J: TRBJ1-2; size: few; V: TRBV2; CDR3: CASSENTQYGYTF
J: TRBJ2-5; size: once; V: TRBV11-2; CDR3: CASSLATYPETQYF
J: TRBJ1-4; size: NA; V: TRBV7-9; CDR3: CASSLDMGAQGEKLFF
J: TRBJ2-3; size: NA; V: TRBV20-1; CDR3: CSARTLGTQYF
J: TRBJ2-7; size: NA; V: TRBV29-1; CDR3: CSVVRQGAPYEQYF
J: TRBJ1-4; size: NA; V: TRBV19; CDR3: CASSTPGGATNEKLFF
J: TRBJ2-7; size: once; V: TRBV28; CDR3: CASSSPPGHNYEQYF
J: TRBJ1-4; size: once; V: TRBV6-1; CDR3: CASSDLASATNEKLFF
J: TRBJ1-5; size: NA; V: TRBV19; CDR3: CASSPTIRGGNQPQHF
J: TRBJ1-5; size: few; V: TRBV7-2; CDR3: CASSLAPGNKPQHF
J: TRBJ2-5; size: NA; V: TRBV30; CDR3: CAWSPTGTVEETQYF
J: TRBJ2-2; size: NA; V: TRBV5-1; CDR3: CASSSLTSGNTGELFF
J: TRBJ2-5; size: NA; V: TRBV6-5; CDR3: CASSPGLAVQETQYF
J: TRBJ2-7; size: NA; V: TRBV7-2; CDR3: CASSPQAGPTYEQYF
J: TRBJ2-3; size: NA; V: TRBV19; CDR3: CASSIGFQGTDTQYF
J: TRBJ1-5; size: NA; V: TRBV28; CDR3: CASRGGNQPQHF
J: TRBJ1-5; size: NA; V: TRBV2; CDR3: CASRGAGAPVGNQPQHF
J: TRBJ1-4; size: NA; V: TRBV7-2; CDR3: CASSLAPGANEKLFF